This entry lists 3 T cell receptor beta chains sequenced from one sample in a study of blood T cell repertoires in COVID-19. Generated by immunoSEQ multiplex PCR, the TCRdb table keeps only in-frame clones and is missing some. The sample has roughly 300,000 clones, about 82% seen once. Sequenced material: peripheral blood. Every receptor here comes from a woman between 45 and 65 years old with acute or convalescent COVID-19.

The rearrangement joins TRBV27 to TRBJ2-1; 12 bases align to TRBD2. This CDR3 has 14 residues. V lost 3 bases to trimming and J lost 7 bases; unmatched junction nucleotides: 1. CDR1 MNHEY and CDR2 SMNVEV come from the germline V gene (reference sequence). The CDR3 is CASSLGTSGNEQFF. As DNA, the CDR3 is TGTGCCAGCAGTTTGGGGACTAGCGGGAATGAGCAGTTCTTC.

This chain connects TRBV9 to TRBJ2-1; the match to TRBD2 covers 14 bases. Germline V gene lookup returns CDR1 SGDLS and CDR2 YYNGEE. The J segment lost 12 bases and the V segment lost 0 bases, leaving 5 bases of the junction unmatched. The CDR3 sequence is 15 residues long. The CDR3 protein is CASSVVETSGRGQFF. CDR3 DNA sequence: TGTGCCAGCAGCGTAGTCGAGACTAGCGGGAGGGGGCAGTTCTTC.

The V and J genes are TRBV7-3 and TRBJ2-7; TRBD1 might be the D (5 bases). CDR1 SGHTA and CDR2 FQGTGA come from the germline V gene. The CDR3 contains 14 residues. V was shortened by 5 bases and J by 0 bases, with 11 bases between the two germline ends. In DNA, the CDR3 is TGTGCCAGCAGCCCAACCAGGGACTCCTACGAGCAGTACTTC. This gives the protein CASSPTRDSYEQYF.